These 2 T cell receptor beta chains were all obtained from the same sample, sequenced in a study of shared clonotypes between healthy human individuals. This table comes from immunoSEQ multiplex PCR, and its TCRdb copy is limited to in-frame clones, with some not included. The sample has hundreds of thousands of clones, 74% seen once. Sequenced input: memory CD4+ T cells sorted from blood. Described subset: CD45RA-negative fraction. The receptors originated from a woman aged 30 to 39 in good health.

The gene calls are TRBV2 and TRBJ1-2; 8 bases agree with TRBD1. V gave up 1 base and J gave up 7 bases; unmatched junction bases: 8. The CDR3 is 15 residues long. CDR1 is SNHLY, CDR2 FYNNEI, per germline. The CDR3 protein is CASSEEARGLSGYTF. DNA of the CDR3: TGTGCCAGCAGTGAAGAGGCCAGGGGGCTAAGTGGCTACACCTTC.

This clone appeared a few times. The chain joins TRBV7-9 to TRBJ2-7; D is unclear. The CDR3 sequence is 12 residues long. Trimming stripped 4 bases from V and 7 bases from J, with 11 bases between. From germline, CDR1 is SEHNR and CDR2 FQNEAQ (reference sequence). Written as DNA, the CDR3 is TGTGCCAGCAGCTCAAGCACCTTGGAGCAGTACTTC. Translated: CASSSSTLEQYF.